This T cell receptor (beta chain) was sequenced for a study of regulatory T cells in long-lasting Graves disease (dated by TCRdb to 2020 to 2022). For the study in its entirety: Patients with newly diagnosed Graves' disease had been on antithyroid drugs for under 3 months. The study took place in China and was registered as a clinical trial. TCR sequencing covered roughly 13 persistent and some 20 newly diagnosed Graves' disease patients, around 33 samples in total. This study used TCR sequencing and RNA sequencing of peripheral blood to compare persistent Graves' disease patients against newly diagnosed Graves' disease patients. Findings and caveats that apply to the study as a whole: More public clonotypes were shared among persistent patients (under 3,000) than among newly diagnosed patients (more than 900). Sequencing and analysis were limited to the TCR beta chain. Only peripheral blood was studied, because thyroid tissue, the primary lesion, was inaccessible. As a limitation, the authors acknowledged that the small sample size may reduce accuracy. TRBV28, TRBJ1-2 and TRBJ2-5 were preferentially used in persistent disease, while TRBV20-1 and TRBJ2-1 were favored in newly diagnosed disease. Compared with newly diagnosed patients, patients with persistent Graves' disease had lower TCR Shannon entropy and fewer highly expanded clones, which suggests clonal expansion.

The library was prepared using multiplex PCR. Sequencing used an Illumina HiSeq 4000. TCR beta libraries were built with iRepertoire HTBI primers and Arm-PCR amplification of CDR3 regions. Gel purification was performed on PCR products prior to sequencing. The study's processing was this. Gene usage analysis of CDR3 amino acid clonotypes relied on the 55 to 80 TRBV and 15 or so TRBJ segments identified across samples. COPE and FqMerger were used to merge filtered high-quality paired reads into contigs. Contigs were aligned with BLAST to IMGT TRBV, TRBD and TRBJ reference genes, and CDR3 was defined per IMGT. Highly expanded clones were defined as clonotypes with a frequency above 0.1%. Shannon entropy served as the measure of repertoire diversity, while the Gini coefficient captured V-J evenness. A clonotype found in more than one individual was treated as public. Starting from the raw public reads, TCRdb applied fastp trimming at Q25, assembled clones with MiXCR and retained in-frame beta chains. Identical CDR3 protein sequences are pooled into one entry, listed with their most common genes and DNA. It is TCRdb's table, rather than the study itself, that gives the V and J calls and clone size. A total of approximately 540,000 distinct CDR3 sequences appear in this sample, 12% of them only once. The ten largest clones capture approximately 9% of the sample.

This clonotype was observed at least ten times. No cognate antigen has been identified for it. Base qualities were left out, and no much larger clone turns up one base away. The CDR3 numbers 18 residues from cysteine through phenylalanine. Only the CDR3 DNA stays, 54 bases, in frame from base 1. V ends up 4 bases short and J 5 bases short, with an unmatched junction base count of 18. CDR1 is given as LGHNA and CDR2 as YNFKEQ, both from the germline V gene. The time point label on this specimen signifies: newly diagnosed GD, antithyroid drugs for less than 3 months. For both TCR sequencing and RNA sequencing, RNA was extracted from PBMCs using TRIzol. Graves' disease was diagnosed according to American Thyroid Association guidelines. Patients were recruited from an endocrinology department in Xi'an, China. Each patient gave 8.5 to 9.5 milliliters of peripheral blood, collected in an EDTA anticoagulant tube. Ficoll Paque Plus density gradient separation was used to isolate PBMCs, and no additional T cell sorting was done. An Agilent 2100 Bioanalyzer and agarose gel were used to assess RNA quality, and a NanoDrop 2000 was used to measure RNA concentration.

The same sample was also studied in work on T cells in Graves' hyperthyroidism and ophthalmopathy. As noted in the second study: Stable Graves' hyperthyroidism was defined as no progression to ophthalmopathy during 18 months of follow-up. Hyperthyroidism patients were newly diagnosed, had a disease duration of under 2 months, and were aged 18 to 65 years. Exclusion was applied to patients with uncontrolled infections, other autoimmune diseases, pregnancy or lactation. Diagnoses were established on the basis of clinical symptoms, serum thyroxine and TRAb, thyroid ultrasound, and orbital computed tomography. The TCR CDR3 was subjected to a first round of RT-PCR using the HTBI primer set and the Qiagen OneStep RT-PCR kit. Most expanded thyroid clonotypes (frequency above 0.001) were also found in blood, which suggests that blood repertoires may mirror thyroid immune responses. A 13 V-J signature model separated ophthalmopathy from stable hyperthyroidism, with 87.88% sensitivity and roughly 81% specificity in cross-validation and 80%/75% in testing. In validation, the model predicted progression to ophthalmopathy a median of around 6.5 months before onset, with about 70% sensitivity and just under 75% specificity. TCR V-J signatures able to tell the groups apart were searched for in a discovery cohort of 90 to 100 patients, of whom around 43 had Graves' ophthalmopathy and around 58 had stable Graves' hyperthyroidism. Whether ophthalmopathy could be predicted prospectively was tested in an independent validation cohort made up of fewer than 20 hyperthyroidism patients plus 17 patients who later progressed to ophthalmopathy. For training and testing, the approximately 97 patients in the discovery cohort were randomly divided in a 7:3 ratio. The study also compared thyroid tissue and blood T-cell repertoires from a handful of Graves' hyperthyroidism patients. Following sampling, methimazole starting at 30 mg daily was given to hyperthyroidism patients, and high-dose intravenous methylprednisolone was given to ophthalmopathy patients. A second multiplex PCR round built the libraries, followed by size selection and purification. The libraries were sequenced on an Illumina HiSeq2000 using paired-end 100 bp reads. Raw data were processed with SOAPnuke, discarding reads with adapters, uncalled bases, mean Phred below 15, or no exact constant-primer or identifier match. High-quality paired reads were merged with COPE v1.2.5, and unique nucleotide sequences were defined as clonotypes. MiTCR v1.1 was used to align clonotypes to the IMGT TRBV, TRBD and TRBJ reference segments. The analysis included only V-J combinations with a frequency above 0.0001, which together covered approximately 99% of the repertoires. The TCS score was defined as the ratio of F50 (clonal expansion) to E x V (chaos), calculated using BLOSUM62-based TCRdist between CDR3 peptides within each V-J. Welch's t-statistics and random forest reduced 500 to 650 V-J features to 13, which were used in a naive Bayes classifier (R e1071). Sample size was not statistically predetermined, and investigators were not blinded to group allocation. TCR Vbeta CDR3 sequencing of 130 to 150 peripheral blood samples (approximately 44 ophthalmopathy, roughly 72 hyperthyroidism and roughly 17 progressor patients) is reported in the paper.

This specimen was peripheral blood mononuclear cells (PBMCs), taken at new diagnosis, from a patient treated with antithyroid drugs. The sequence is built from TRBV4-2 and TRBJ1-1, and 8 junctional nucleotides match TRBD1. This TCR derives from a woman between 25 and 40 years old with Graves disease. Donor details come from another sample of the same person, matched by shared clones. This receptor carries the CDR3 CASSLRASRGLLGTEAFF. The sequenced DNA is TGTGCCAGCAGCCTGAGGGCGTCCAGGGGGCTTTTGGGGACTGAAGCTTTCTTT.